A single sample is the source of the 29 T cell receptor beta chains below, sequenced in a study of blood T cells in healthy people across ages. A J-beta primer mix and a sample-barcoded 5' primer were used in a second PCR of roughly 6 to 12 cycles. TCRdb re-derived calls from the 5' RACE reads in MiXCR, one entry per CDR3 protein. Of 2 million or so distinct CDR3 sequences listed, around half were seen once; the top ten hold roughly 2%. Sequenced input: blood. Receptors originate from a woman aged 35 to 49 in good health.

This clonotype was counted only a few times. The rearrangement uses TRBV5-1 and TRBJ1-2; D is unclear. CDR3 length: 15 amino acids. V lost 4 bases to trimming and J lost 4 bases, with 17 bases between them. Germline V gives CDR1 SGHRS, CDR2 YFSETQ. CDR3 amino acids: CASSDPPRVFYGYTF. CDR3 nucleotides: TGCGCCAGCAGCGACCCTCCAAGAGTCTTCTATGGCTACACCTTC.

The chain has TRBV7-9 and TRBJ1-1; D possibly corresponds to TRBD1 (6 bases). Trimming cost V 1 base and J 0 bases, with 12 bases left between them. The CDR3 covers 16 residues. Per germline, CDR1 SEHNR and CDR2 FQNEAQ (reference sequence). The CDR3 DNA reads TGTGCCAGCAGCTTAGTAGGGGGACGGATGAACACTGAAGCTTTCTTT. It translates to CASSLVGGRMNTEAFF.

This clonotype has only one observation. The chain has TRBV20-1 and TRBJ2-1; D not resolved. The germline CDR1 and CDR2 sequences are DFQATT and SNEGSKA (reference sequence). This CDR3 is built from 13 residues. V was pared by 2 bases and J by 0 bases, with 5 bases between. CDR3 residues: CSARIVSYNEQFF. CDR3 nucleotides: TGCAGTGCTAGAATCGTCTCCTACAATGAGCAGTTCTTC.

This clonotype came up many times. This chain joins TRBV7-2 and TRBJ2-7; D unclear. This CDR3 comprises 11 residues. Germline CDR1 reads SGHTA; CDR2 reads FQGNSA. V was shortened by 2 bases and J by 3 bases, with 2 bases between the two germline ends. The CDR3: CASSLHYEQYF. The CDR3 DNA reads as TGTGCCAGCAGCTTACACTACGAGCAGTACTTC.

There are a few counts of this clonotype. The V gene is TRBV2, the J gene TRBJ1-4; maybe TRBD1 (6 bases). V lost 8 bases, J lost 0 bases, and 10 bases lay in between. The CDR3 spans 14 residues. The germline V gene has CDR1 SNHLY and CDR2 FYNNEI. CDR3 DNA sequence: TGTGCCAGCGGCCGACAGGCAACTAATGAAAAACTGTTTTTT. This translates into CASGRQATNEKLFF.

This clonotype was seen more than once but under ten times. The chain carries TRBV4-3 and TRBJ1-2; 8 bases are shared with TRBD1. Trimming took 2 bases from V and 4 from J; bases not matched to a gene: 9. The CDR3 runs to 16 residues. Germline CDR1 LGHNA, CDR2 YSLEER. The chain's CDR3 is CASSQTPGQDPYGYTF. As DNA, the CDR3 is TGCGCCAGCAGCCAAACTCCGGGACAGGATCCCTATGGCTACACCTTC.

V and J are TRBV7-3 and TRBJ2-1, with 7 nucleotides matching TRBD1. Germline lookup yields CDR1 SGHTA and CDR2 FQGTGA. The CDR3 totals 14 residues. V trimming: 5 bases; J trimming: 7 bases; junction bases outside the gene matches: 8. The CDR3 bases are TGTGCCAGCAGCCCCATGACAGGGTGGAATGAGCAGTTCTTC. Translating gives CASSPMTGWNEQFF.

This clonotype was counted at least ten times. The chain is built from TRBV4-1 and TRBJ2-5, with D tentatively TRBD1 (5 bases). From germline, CDR1 is MGHRA and CDR2 YSYEKL. This CDR3 is built from 14 residues. The V gene lost 0 bases and the J gene lost 5 bases, with 10 bases spanning the gap. CDR3 residues: CASSQDIQAETQYF. The CDR3 DNA reads as TGCGCCAGCAGCCAAGATATACAGGCGGAGACCCAGTACTTC.

The chain has TRBV2 and TRBJ2-7; D unresolved. The last part of the DNA fits TRBJ2-5 better; the J call may be wrong. From germline, CDR1 is SNHLY and CDR2 FYNNEI. This CDR3 contains 8 residues. In nucleotides, the CDR3 is TGTGCCAGCGAGACCCAGTACTTC. The encoded protein is CASETQYF.

The chain employs TRBV9 and TRBJ2-3, with a tentative D call TRBD2 (6 bases). The CDR3 is made up of 18 amino acids. The V end lost 0 bases, the J end lost 5 bases, and 22 bases lay between the germline ends. In germline, CDR1 is SGDLS, CDR2 YYNGEE. CDR3 nucleotides: TGTGCCAGCAGCGTAGGGGAGGTGGCCTTCCTAAGGGGAGATACGCAGTATTTT. It codes for CASSVGEVAFLRGDTQYF.

The chain is built from TRBV11-2 and TRBJ2-5; no reliable D call. The J call may be mistaken, given a closer DNA end match to TRBJ2-7. The CDR3 totals 13 residues. The germline V gene encodes CDR1 SGHAT and CDR2 FQNNGV. CDR3 sequence: CASSLTAVSEQYF. CDR3 DNA sequence: TGTGCCAGCAGCTTAACGGCAGTCTCCGAGCAGTACTTC.

CDR3 loop: CASSPPGPRTSGYEQYF. CDR3 bases: TGTGCCAGCTCACCACCGGGCCCCAGGACTAGCGGCTACGAGCAGTACTTC. The chain carries TRBV18 and TRBJ2-5; 10 bases match TRBD2. The closer fit of TRBJ2-7 to the DNA end suggests the J call may be wrong. Germline loops: CDR1 KGHSH, CDR2 LQKENI. The CDR3 extends over 17 amino acids.

The chain recombines TRBV20-1 with TRBJ2-5, with TRBD2 matching 9 bases. The J segment lost 5 bases and the V segment lost 2 bases, leaving 3 bases of the junction unmatched. This CDR3 is built from 13 residues. Germline CDR1 reads DFQATT; CDR2 reads SNEGSKA (reference sequence). CDR3: CSARSGGFETQYF. Here the CDR3 DNA reads TGCAGTGCTAGAAGCGGGGGGTTCGAGACCCAGTACTTC.

The chain recombines TRBV5-1 with TRBJ1-4, with D possibly matching TRBD1 (6 bases). Trimming pared 0 bases from V and 8 bases from J, leaving 17 bases between. Germline-derived CDR1 and CDR2 are SGHRS and YFSETQ. The CDR3 runs to 16 residues. The CDR3 region is CASSLDRQELSEKLFF. As DNA, the CDR3 is TGCGCCAGCAGCTTGGACCGACAGGAACTGAGCGAAAAACTGTTTTTT.

The rearrangement joins TRBV20-1 to TRBJ1-2; tentative D call: TRBD1 (6 bases). In germline, CDR1 is DFQATT, CDR2 SNEGSKA (reference sequence). V lost 3 bases and J 7 bases, leaving 15 bases between the germline ends. The CDR3 runs 13 residues. The CDR3 coding sequence is TGCAGTGCTAGCGATCCGGGGGCCGCTGGCTACACCTTC. It is translated as CSASDPGAAGYTF.

The chain employs TRBV20-1 and TRBJ1-4; 8 bases align to TRBD1. CDR3 length: 12 residues. V lost 5 bases to trimming and J lost 5 bases; unmatched junction nucleotides: 1. Germline V CDR1 and CDR2: DFQATT, SNEGSKA (reference sequence). The CDR3 DNA reads as TGCAGTGCTGGACAGGGCAATGAAAAACTGTTTTTT. Translating gives CSAGQGNEKLFF.

The DNA for the CDR3 is TGCGCCAGCAGCTTGGAGACAGTTTTAGATACGCAGTATTTT. Translation gives CASSLETVLDTQYF. The V gene is TRBV5-1, the J gene TRBJ2-3; weak D call: TRBD1 (5 bases). The CDR3 is 14 residues long. Germline V gene data show CDR1 as SGHRS and CDR2 as YFSETQ. Trimming stripped 0 bases from V and 5 bases from J, with 10 bases between.

The chain combines TRBV28 with TRBJ2-7, with 8 nucleotides matching TRBD1. CDR1 is MDHEN and CDR2 is SYDVKM in the germline V gene. The length of the CDR3 is 15 residues. Trimming at V came to 6 bases and at J to 2 bases, leaving 9 bases not matched to a gene. The CDR3 sequence: CASSPDRGGPYEQYF. CDR3 coding DNA: TGTGCCAGCAGCCCCGACAGGGGTGGGCCCTACGAGCAGTACTTC.

The chain recombines TRBV15 with TRBJ1-5; 9 nucleotides line up with TRBD1. Germline CDR1 is LNHNV and CDR2 is YYDKDF (reference sequence). V trimming: 7 bases; J trimming: 4 bases; junction bases outside the gene matches: 8. This CDR3 has 15 residues. This CDR3 is CATTPGTGLNQPQHF. The CDR3 coding sequence is TGTGCCACCACCCCCGGGACAGGGTTAAATCAGCCCCAGCATTTT.

V and J are TRBV20-1 and TRBJ2-3, with D hard to call. The CDR3 consists of 13 residues. In germline, CDR1 is DFQATT, CDR2 SNEGSKA (reference sequence). V shed 5 bases and J shed 2 bases, with 11 bases lying between them. The CDR3 reads CSASHLTTDTQYF. Here the CDR3 DNA reads TGCAGTGCTTCCCACCTCACCACAGATACGCAGTATTTT.

Notes on this clonotype: A junction end diverges from the germline sequence, so it may reflect a read error. The chain joins TRBV7-7 to TRBJ2-1; 7 positions agree with TRBD1. The CDR3 spans 14 residues. Looked up from germline, CDR1 is SSHAT and CDR2 is FNYEAQ (reference sequence). The CDR3 is CASSPTLQGSEQFF. Written as DNA, the CDR3 is TGTGCTAGCAGCCCCACCCTACAGGGGAGCGAGCAGTTCTTC.

This sequence joins TRBV9 and TRBJ1-2; D is unclear. In germline, CDR1 is SGDLS, CDR2 YYNGEE. This CDR3 is built from 14 residues. The V end lost 3 bases, the J end lost 8 bases, and 17 bases lay between the germline ends. The DNA of the CDR3 is TGTGCCAGCAGCGGCCCAACGGGCTTAGGCGGCTACACCTTC. Translated, it gives CASSGPTGLGGYTF.

This clonotype was counted a single time. The chain carries TRBV18 and TRBJ1-5; D call uncertain. Germline V gene sequence: CDR1 KGHSH, CDR2 LQKENI. The CDR3 sequence is 14 residues long. The germline V and J ends were trimmed by 0 bases and 4 bases, with 7 bases remaining between them. CDR3 region: CASSPPDGNQPQHF. The CDR3 region has the DNA TGTGCCAGCTCACCACCGGACGGGAATCAGCCCCAGCATTTT.

This chain connects TRBV20-1 to TRBJ1-5, with a weak D call TRBD1 (6 bases). Germline CDR1 is DFQATT and CDR2 is SNEGSKA (reference sequence). There are 20 residues in the CDR3. Trimming removed 0 bases at V and 0 bases at J, with 24 bases between. The CDR3 sequence is CSARDSGGGYAGDSNQPQHF. The DNA for the CDR3 is TGCAGTGCTAGAGACTCCGGGGGGGGATACGCAGGGGATAGCAATCAGCCCCAGCATTTT.

V usage is TRBV7-2 and J usage is TRBJ2-1; no reliable D call. Germline CDR1 is SGHTA and CDR2 is FQGNSA. The V gene lost 3 bases and the J gene lost 0 bases, with 15 bases spanning the gap. This CDR3 contains 17 residues. CDR3 coding DNA: TGTGCCAGCAGCTTCGGTGACTCCTTCAGCTCCTACAATGAGCAGTTCTTC. Encoded protein: CASSFGDSFSSYNEQFF. Variable domain in full (rest from reference TRBV7-2 and TRBJ2-1): GAGVSQSPSNKVTEKGKDVELRCDPISGHTALYWYRQSLGQGLEFLIYFQGNSAPDKSGLPSDRFSAERTGGSVSTLTIQRTQQEDSAVYLCASSFGDSFSSYNEQFFGPGTRLTVL.

This chain connects TRBV4-2 to TRBJ2-5, with D hard to call. Per germline, CDR1 LGHNA and CDR2 YNFKEQ. Trimming shortened V by 0 bases and J by 5 bases, and 7 bases separated the two germline ends. This CDR3 is built from 13 residues. In DNA, the CDR3 is TGTGCCAGCAGCCAAGATGCCATGGAGACCCAGTACTTC. Translated, it gives CASSQDAMETQYF.

This chain links TRBV25-1 with TRBJ1-2; no firm D call. There are 14 residues in the CDR3. Between the trimmed V and J ends, which lost 5 bases and 5 bases, there was a span of 15 bases. The germline V gene encodes CDR1 MGHDK and CDR2 SYGVNS. CDR3 loop: CASSRVGLGYGYTF. As DNA, the CDR3 is TGTGCCAGCAGTCGTGTAGGGCTTGGATATGGCTACACCTTC.

This clonotype was seen a few times. This chain's CDR3 is CASSYPRGSTYEQYF. In DNA form, the CDR3 reads TGTGCCAGCAGCTACCCGAGGGGATCTACCTACGAGCAGTACTTC. This chain uses TRBV28 with TRBJ2-7; perhaps D is TRBD1 or TRBD2 (5 bases each). Germline values: CDR1 MDHEN, CDR2 SYDVKM. Trimming pared 6 bases from V and 2 bases from J, leaving 17 bases between. The CDR3 is made up of 15 amino acids.

This chain connects TRBV4-1 to TRBJ1-6, with TRBD1 as a possible D gene (6 bases). V lost 0 bases, J lost 14 bases, and 11 bases lay in between. Germline-derived CDR1 and CDR2 are MGHRA and YSYEKL. The CDR3 is 13 amino acids. The CDR3 is CASSQDRGRSLHF. The CDR3 DNA sequence: TGCGCCAGCAGCCAAGATCGGGGGCGGTCCCTCCACTTT.